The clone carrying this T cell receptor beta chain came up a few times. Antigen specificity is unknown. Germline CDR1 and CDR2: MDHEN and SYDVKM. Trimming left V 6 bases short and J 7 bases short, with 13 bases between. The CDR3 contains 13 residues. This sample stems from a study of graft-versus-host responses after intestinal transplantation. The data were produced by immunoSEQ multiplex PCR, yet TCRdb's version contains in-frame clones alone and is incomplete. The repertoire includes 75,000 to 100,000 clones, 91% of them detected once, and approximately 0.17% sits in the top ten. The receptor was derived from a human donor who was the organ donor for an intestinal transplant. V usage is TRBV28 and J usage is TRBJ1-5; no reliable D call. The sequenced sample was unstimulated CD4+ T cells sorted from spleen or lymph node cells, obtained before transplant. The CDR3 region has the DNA TGTGCCAGCAGCACTCAACTCCAACAGCCCCAGCATTTT. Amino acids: CASSTQLQQPQHF.